These T cell receptor beta chains were read from a single sample in a study of post-analysis software for immune sequencing data. TCRdb recomputed calls from the PCR reads with MiXCR, one row per CDR3 protein. The sample has fewer than 700,000 distinct CDR3 sequences, 44% seen once. The source material was blood. These receptors originate from a girl between 5 and 17 years old with multiple sclerosis. The conserved cysteine and the conserved F or W are not part of the CDR3 here.

V	J	CDR3
TRBV7-9	TRBJ2-5	ASSSTQETQY
TRBV5-1	TRBJ2-7	ASSLGRQGVGEQY
TRBV7-2	TRBJ2-7	ASSLPGLAGGYEQY
TRBV12-3/TRBV12-4	TRBJ2-7	ASSLRNRVTVEQY
TRBV2	TRBJ2-2	ASSGLERGGELF
TRBV4-2	TRBJ2-6	ASSPMASRLSGANVLT
TRBV4-1	TRBJ2-7	ASSQVSLDGNEQY
TRBV5-1	TRBJ2-7	ASSPRQANYEQY
TRBV25-1	TRBJ1-1	ASRFTGSEAF
TRBV5-1	TRBJ2-6	ASSLSPRQDPPSGANVLT
TRBV5-1	TRBJ2-5	ASSYKFQETQY
TRBV30	TRBJ1-2	AWSVLVNYGYT
TRBV5-1	TRBJ1-2	ASSPGLQGAPGYT
TRBV2	TRBJ1-1	ASTLTGTEAF
TRBV3-1	TRBJ2-7	ASSQAPGLAGGQY
TRBV6-5	TRBJ2-5	ASSRGVAETQY
TRBV14	TRBJ2-1	ASSHRTRNNEQF
TRBV7-2	TRBJ2-7	ASSLDRTLSYEQY